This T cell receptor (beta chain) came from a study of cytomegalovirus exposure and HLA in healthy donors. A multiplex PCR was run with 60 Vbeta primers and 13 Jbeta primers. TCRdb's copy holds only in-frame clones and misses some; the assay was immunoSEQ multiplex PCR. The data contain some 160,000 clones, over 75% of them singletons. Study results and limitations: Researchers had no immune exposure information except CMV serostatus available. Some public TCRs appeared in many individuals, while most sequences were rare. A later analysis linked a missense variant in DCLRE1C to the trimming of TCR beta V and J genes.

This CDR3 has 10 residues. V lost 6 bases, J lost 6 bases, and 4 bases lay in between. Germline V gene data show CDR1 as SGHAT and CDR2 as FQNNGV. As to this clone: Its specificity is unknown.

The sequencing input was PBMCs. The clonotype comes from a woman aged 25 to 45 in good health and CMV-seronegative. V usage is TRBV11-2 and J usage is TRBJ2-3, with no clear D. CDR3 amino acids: CASSSDTQYF. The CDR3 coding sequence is TGTGCCAGCAGTTCTGATACGCAGTATTTT.